A selection of T cell receptor beta chains follows, all from one sample in a study of blood T cell repertoires in COVID-19. The assay was immunoSEQ multiplex PCR, and TCRdb's table has in-frame clones only and misses some. This table holds some 31,000 clones, 90% found once. The sequencing sample was made of peripheral blood. These receptors all come from a man aged 55-75 years with active COVID-19. Each CDR3 is given with its conserved first and last residue. Fields, in order: J gene, clone size, V gene, D gene, CDR3 protein, CDR3 DNA. A D gene is named only where the DNA matches it firmly. Not all rows give a size; the values are once, few, many and, for expanded clones, a class.

TRBJ1-2	.	TRBV2	TRBD1	CASRLGTGVPYGYTF	TGTGCCAGCAGACTCGGGACAGGGGTGCCCTATGGCTACACCTTC
TRBJ1-3	.	TRBV5-4	.	CASSRGGVGGNTIYF	TGTGCCAGCAGCCGAGGGGGGGTCGGCGGAAACACCATATATTTT
TRBJ2-7	.	TRBV18	.	CASSYQVPSGEQYF	TGTGCCAGCTCCTACCAAGTCCCGTCGGGTGAGCAGTACTTC
TRBJ1-2	few	TRBV2	.	CASNIQGLTNYGYTF	TGTGCCAGCAACATCCAGGGGCTTACTAACTATGGCTACACCTTC
TRBJ1-5	.	TRBV19	.	CASSGAAQPQHF	TGTGCCAGTAGTGGGGCCGCTCAGCCCCAGCATTTT
TRBJ1-3	.	TRBV6-2/TRBV6-3	.	CASSYESSGNTIYF	TGTGCCAGCAGTTACGAGAGCTCTGGAAACACCATATATTTT
TRBJ1-5	.	TRBV27	.	CASSFYSGNQPQHF	TGTGCCAGCAGTTTTTACTCGGGCAATCAGCCCCAGCATTTT
TRBJ2-2	.	TRBV28	.	CASSFLGELFF	TGTGCCAGCAGTTTCTTGGGGGAGCTGTTTTTT
TRBJ2-5	.	TRBV11-1	TRBD2	CASSLDGGGETQYF	TGTGCCAGCAGCTTAGATGGCGGGGGAGAGACCCAGTACTTC
TRBJ2-5	.	TRBV4-1	TRBD2	CASSQTGLAGGFQYF	TGCGCCAGCAGCCAGACGGGACTAGCGGGGGGATTCCAGTACTTC
TRBJ1-1	.	TRBV7-8	.	CASSLGWRGNTEAFF	TGTGCCAGCAGCTTAGGTTGGAGGGGGAACACTGAAGCTTTCTTT
TRBJ2-3	.	TRBV6-2/TRBV6-3	TRBD2	CASSSTVAGVDTQYF	TGTGCCAGCAGTTCCACGGTAGCGGGGGTAGATACGCAGTATTTT
TRBJ2-7	.	TRBV12-3/TRBV12-4	.	CASSLGRGTEQYF	TGTGCCAGCAGTTTAGGTAGGGGGACCGAGCAGTACTTC
TRBJ2-7	.	TRBV15	.	CATSSFTGINEQYF	TGTGCCACCAGCAGCTTCACAGGGATCAACGAGCAGTACTTC
TRBJ2-2	.	TRBV19	.	CASSIEADRNTGELFF	TGTGCCAGTAGTATAGAAGCGGACAGAAACACCGGGGAGCTGTTTTTT
TRBJ1-4	.	TRBV27	.	CASSRLDSNEKLFF	TGTGCCAGCAGCCGTTTGGACAGTAATGAAAAACTGTTTTTT
TRBJ1-1	.	TRBV30	.	CAWSGTSSTEAFF	TGTGCCTGGAGTGGGACTTCCTCTACTGAAGCTTTCTTT
TRBJ2-7	once	TRBV12-3/TRBV12-4	.	CASSPSYEQYF	TGTGCCAGCAGTCCGTCGTACGAGCAGTACTTC
TRBJ1-3	.	TRBV10-3	.	CAIPGSGNTIYF	TGTGCCATCCCAGGGTCTGGAAACACCATATATTTT
TRBJ1-2	once	TRBV5-4	.	CASSLGRPLAPSTF	TGTGCCAGCAGCTTGGGTAGACCTCTAGCACCCTCCACCTTC
TRBJ2-5	.	TRBV10-1	TRBD2	CASSESAGGPETQYF	TGCGCCAGCAGTGAGTCGGCGGGGGGGCCAGAGACCCAGTACTTC
TRBJ1-5	.	TRBV18	TRBD1	CASSPGTDQPQHF	TGTGCCAGCTCACCCGGGACAGATCAGCCCCAGCATTTT
TRBJ1-3	.	TRBV5-1	TRBD1	CASSPKDRANTIYF	TGCGCCAGCAGCCCCAAGGACAGGGCCAACACCATATATTTT
TRBJ1-3	.	TRBV5-6	.	CASSLISSGNTIYF	TGTGCCAGCAGCCTCATTAGCTCTGGAAACACCATATATTTT
TRBJ1-1	.	TRBV5-1	.	CASSYDPAEAFF	TGCGCCAGCAGCTATGACCCCGCGGAGGCTTTCTTT
TRBJ1-6	.	TRBV14	.	CATGGPSYNSPLHF	TGTGCCACGGGAGGACCCTCCTATAATTCACCCCTCCACTTT
TRBJ2-2	once	TRBV18	.	CASSLEHGELFF	TGTGCCAGCTCACTTGAGCACGGGGAGCTGTTTTTT
TRBJ2-1	.	TRBV9	TRBD1	CASSVGVRGTGGMDEQFF	TGTGCCAGCAGCGTAGGAGTGCGGGGGACAGGGGGGATGGATGAGCAGTTCTTC
TRBJ2-3	.	TRBV28	.	CASSLQGMGSTDTQYF	TGTGCCAGCAGCTTACAGGGAATGGGCAGCACAGATACGCAGTATTTT
TRBJ2-2	few	TRBV28	.	CASSFLSWRGRTGELFF	TGTGCCAGCAGTTTTCTGTCTTGGCGGGGGCGCACCGGGGAGCTGTTTTTT
TRBJ2-1	.	TRBV7-2	TRBD2	CASSFRGGANEQFF	TGTGCCAGCAGCTTCCGCGGGGGGGCCAATGAGCAGTTCTTC
TRBJ2-2	.	TRBV9	.	CASSVAGLPGAGELFF	TGTGCCAGCAGCGTAGCTGGACTCCCGGGGGCCGGGGAGCTGTTTTTT
TRBJ2-1	.	TRBV27	TRBD2	CASTDGASGANEQFF	TGTGCCAGCACAGACGGGGCTAGCGGGGCCAATGAGCAGTTCTTC
TRBJ1-2	.	TRBV7-2	.	CASSLVSGYGYTF	TGTGCCAGCAGCTTAGTCTCCGGCTATGGCTACACCTTC
TRBJ1-1	.	TRBV2	.	CARSNDRVRLAEAFF	TGTGCCAGATCTAATGACAGAGTCAGGTTGGCTGAAGCTTTCTTT
TRBJ2-5	.	TRBV5-1	.	CASSLSGETQETQYF	TGCGCCAGCAGCTTAAGCGGTGAAACCCAAGAGACCCAGTACTTC
TRBJ2-1	.	TRBV3-1/TRBV3-2	TRBD2	CASSLTSGGTLQNEQFF	TGTGCCAGCAGCCTTACTAGCGGGGGAACCTTACAGAATGAGCAGTTCTTC
TRBJ1-2	.	TRBV2	TRBD1	CASSETAGTGLGYTF	TGTGCCAGCAGTGAGACTGCCGGGACAGGGCTCGGCTACACCTTC
TRBJ2-1	once	TRBV27	TRBD2	CASSLSTSGYNEQFF	TGTGCCAGCAGTTTATCGACTAGCGGATACAATGAGCAGTTCTTC
TRBJ2-3	.	TRBV7-9	TRBD1	CASSSRGPDTQYF	TGTGCCAGCAGTTCCAGGGGGCCAGATACGCAGTATTTT
TRBJ1-2	.	TRBV12-3/TRBV12-4	.	CASSPSFNYGYTF	TGTGCCAGCAGCCCCTCTTTTAACTATGGCTACACCTTC
TRBJ1-2	.	TRBV7-2	.	CASSFDPGIYGYTF	TGTGCCAGCAGCTTCGATCCGGGGATCTATGGCTACACCTTC
TRBJ1-1	.	TRBV10-3	TRBD1	CAISEMDRSEAFF	TGTGCCATCAGTGAGATGGACAGGAGTGAAGCTTTCTTT
TRBJ2-7	.	TRBV6-1	.	CASSGTRRIGPGEQYF	TGTGCCAGCAGTGGGACCCGGAGGATTGGTCCCGGCGAGCAGTACTTC
TRBJ2-5	.	TRBV24-1	.	CATSELDQETQYF	TGTGCCACCAGTGAGTTAGACCAAGAGACCCAGTACTTC